These 22 T cell receptor beta chains were all obtained from the same sample, sequenced in a study of T cell responses to AZD1222 COVID-19 vaccine. Repertoires were generated with immunoSEQ multiplex PCR, while TCRdb's copy carries only in-frame clones and drops some. The table lists 180,000 or so clones, roughly 92% of them singletons. Here the sequenced sample was peripheral blood, taken on day 0 of AZD1222 vaccination. The receptors shown here come from an adult in good health.

This chain connects TRBV18 to TRBJ2-5, with D possibly being TRBD1 or TRBD2 (5 bases each). V lost 2 bases, J lost 4 bases, and 5 bases lay in between. The CDR3 has 12 residues. Per the germline V gene, CDR1 is KGHSH and CDR2 is LQKENI. CDR3 coding DNA: TGTGCCAGCTCACCAGGGGGAGAGACCCAGTACTTC. Translated: CASSPGGETQYF.

This chain joins TRBV9 and TRBJ1-3; tentatively, D is TRBD1 (6 bases). V was cut by 3 bases and J by 0 bases, with 13 bases left in between. The CDR3 contains 16 residues. Germline values: CDR1 SGDLS, CDR2 YYNGEE. The chain's CDR3 is CASSGPGDPSGNTIYF. CDR3 coding DNA: TGTGCCAGCAGCGGACCAGGGGACCCCTCTGGAAACACCATATATTTT.

In this sample, this clone turned up once. This chain uses TRBV7-9 with TRBJ1-2, with D possibly being TRBD1 (6 bases). Trimming removed 4 bases from V and 8 bases from J, with 17 bases in between. The CDR3 is made up of 14 amino acids. Per the germline V gene, CDR1 is SEHNR and CDR2 is FQNEAQ (reference sequence). CDR3 in amino acids: CASSSGQLQGGYTF. The DNA of the CDR3 is TGTGCCAGCAGCTCTGGACAGCTCCAAGGAGGCTACACCTTC. The entire variable domain, with the rest obtained from reference TRBV7-9 and TRBJ1-2, is as follows: DTGVSQNPRHKITKRGQNVTFRCDPISEHNRLYWYRQTLGQGPEFLTYFQNEAQLEKSRLLSDRFSAERPKGSFSTLEIQRTEQGDSAMYLCASSSGQLQGGYTFGSGTRLTVV.

The V call is TRBV20-1, the J call TRBJ1-1; TRBD1 aligns across 7 bases. Unmatched junction bases numbered 6, after V lost 3 bases and J lost 2 bases. This CDR3 is built from 14 residues. CDR1 is DFQATT, CDR2 SNEGSKA, per germline (reference sequence). CDR3 sequence reads: CSASKGAANTEAFF. DNA for the CDR3: TGCAGTGCTAGTAAGGGGGCAGCTAACACTGAAGCTTTCTTT.

The V gene is TRBV5-4, the J gene TRBJ2-1; D unclear. Trimming took off 2 bases at V and 8 bases at J, with 5 bases between the two ends. This CDR3 has 11 residues. Germline loops: CDR1 SGHNT, CDR2 YYREEE (reference sequence). The CDR3 DNA is TGTGCCAGCAGCTTCGACGATGAGCAGTTCTTC. Its protein product is CASSFDDEQFF. The full variable domain, its missing parts supplied by reference TRBV5-4 and TRBJ2-1, is ETGVTQSPTHLIKTRGQQVTLRCSSQSGHNTVSWYQQALGQGPQFIFQYYREEENGRGNFPPRFSGLQFPNYSSELNVNALELDDSALYLCASSFDDEQFFGPGTRLTVL.

This clone was recorded once. The chain combines TRBV27 with TRBJ2-3; D is uncertain. With 2 bases removed from V and 3 bases from J, the gap between germline ends came to 9 bases. Germline V gives CDR1 MNHEY, CDR2 SMNVEV (reference sequence). The CDR3 runs to 14 residues. CDR3 loop: CASSLSSLTDTQYF. The CDR3 DNA reads as TGTGCCAGCAGTTTAAGTTCGTTAACAGATACGCAGTATTTT.

CDR3 bases: TGTGCCAGCAGTGAAGTAACGACTAAGGAGCAGTTCTTC. It encodes CASSEVTTKEQFF. The V and J genes are TRBV2 and TRBJ2-1; D may be TRBD2 (5 bases). Trimming took 1 base from V and 10 from J, leaving 11 bases between them. Germline CDR1 is SNHLY and CDR2 is FYNNEI. CDR3 length: 13 residues.

V usage is TRBV4-1 and J usage is TRBJ1-1; D ambiguous. The germline gives CDR1 MGHRA, CDR2 YSYEKL. The CDR3 is made up of 15 amino acids. The germline V and J ends were trimmed by 5 bases and 1 base, with 14 bases remaining between them. The CDR3 is CASSSGVSRNTEAFF. Here the CDR3 DNA reads TGCGCCAGCAGCTCCGGGGTTTCGAGGAACACTGAAGCTTTCTTT.

This chain links TRBV10-1 with TRBJ2-1; the D gene could be TRBD1 or TRBD2 (5 bases each). Between the trimmed V and J ends, which lost 3 bases and 6 bases, there was a span of 9 bases. There are 13 residues in the CDR3. In germline, CDR1 is WNHNN, CDR2 SYGVQD (reference sequence). CDR3 protein: CASSDRDPNEQFF. The CDR3 DNA reads as TGCGCCAGCAGTGACCGGGACCCCAATGAGCAGTTCTTC.

The chain recombines TRBV6-5 with TRBJ2-1; 7 bases fit TRBD2. V was clipped by 2 bases and J by 13 bases; unmatched bases: 5. Looked up from germline, CDR1 is MNHEY and CDR2 is SVGAGI. The CDR3 has 12 amino acids. The CDR3 nucleotides are TGTGCCAGCAGTTACATGAGGGACTATCAGTTCTTC. Its protein is CASSYMRDYQFF.

This chain joins TRBV6-1 and TRBJ1-4; 9 bases are a match to TRBD1. The germline V gene encodes CDR1 MNHNS and CDR2 SASEGT. The trim removed 1 base at V and 7 bases at J, leaving 4 bases unmatched. The CDR3 totals 15 residues. CDR3 bases: TGTGCCAGCAGTGAAGGGGGACAGGGCGGTGAAAAACTGTTTTTT. Protein sequence: CASSEGGQGGEKLFF.

DNA for the CDR3: TGTGCCAGCAGCCAAGGCACAGGGTATGGCTACACCTTC. Translation gives CASSQGTGYGYTF. The V call is TRBV3-1 (or the pseudogene TRBV3-2), the J call TRBJ1-2, with D perhaps TRBD1 (6 bases). The CDR3 is made up of 13 amino acids. V gave up 1 base and J gave up 5 bases, with 8 bases separating them. CDR1 and CDR2 from the germline V gene are LGHDT and YNNKEL (reference sequence).

A word on this clone: Different DNA sequences within this sample yield the same CDR3. The chain has TRBV7-8 and TRBJ1-1; D is ambiguous. The V gene lost 0 bases and the J gene lost 0 bases, with 8 bases spanning the gap. Germline-derived CDR1 and CDR2 are SGHVS and FQNEAQ. The CDR3 has 15 amino acids. CDR3 amino acids: CASSLAQGLNTEAFF. The CDR3 DNA reads as TGTGCCAGCAGCTTAGCGCAAGGCCTGAACACTGAAGCTTTCTTT.

The chain is built from TRBV19 and TRBJ1-5; D uncertain. V lost 1 base, J lost 3 bases, and 7 bases lay in between. The CDR3 runs 14 residues. Germline values: CDR1 LNHDA, CDR2 SQIVND (reference sequence). The DNA for the CDR3 is TGTGCCAGTAGTATAGTAAGCTTCAATCAGCCCCAGCATTTT. It is translated as CASSIVSFNQPQHF.

The rearrangement links TRBV6-1 to TRBJ2-7, with 7 bases that match TRBD2. The V and J ends lost 2 bases and 4 bases, in that order; junction bases with no gene match: 8. The CDR3 spans 15 residues. Germline values: CDR1 MNHNS, CDR2 SASEGT. DNA for the CDR3: TGTGCCAGCAGTGAACGGCCTAGCGGAGAATACGAGCAGTACTTC. Residues: CASSERPSGEYEQYF.

V and J are TRBV30 and TRBJ1-3, with TRBD1 as a possible D gene (5 bases). V lost 4 bases to trimming and J lost 0 bases, with 13 bases between them. Germline CDR1 and CDR2: GTSNPN and SVGIG (reference sequence). This CDR3 is 15 amino acids long. CDR3 region: CAWTVYRSSGNTIYF. Written as DNA, the CDR3 is TGTGCCTGGACCGTTTACAGGAGCTCTGGAAACACCATATATTTT.

The DNA of the CDR3 is TGTGCCAGCAGCCGACGACCCGACACTGAAGCTTTCTTT. Translating gives CASSRRPDTEAFF. The chain joins TRBV11-2 to TRBJ1-1; unclear D gene. Germline CDR1 reads SGHAT; CDR2 reads FQNNGV. The CDR3 length is 13 residues. Deletions cut 5 bases from V and 3 bases from J, with 10 bases between.

The V call is TRBV10-3, the J call TRBJ1-5; D is perhaps TRBD1 (5 bases). The germline CDR1 and CDR2 sequences are ENHRY and SYGVKD. V gave up 3 bases and J gave up 7 bases, with 10 bases separating them. The CDR3 spans 13 residues. CDR3 nucleotides: TGTGCCATCAGTGAAACAGGAGTCCAGCCCCAGCATTTT. Translated, it gives CAISETGVQPQHF.

V is TRBV28 and J is TRBJ2-2; D call uncertain. V lost 8 bases to trimming and J lost 6 bases, with 10 bases between them. Germline lookup yields CDR1 MDHEN and CDR2 SYDVKM. This CDR3 spans 12 amino acids. The DNA for the CDR3 is TGTGCCAGCTGTAGTGTTCCCGGGGAGCTGTTTTTT. It yields the protein CASCSVPGELFF.

The chain carries TRBV7-2 and TRBJ1-5, with 9 bases identical to TRBD1. The CDR3 spans 15 residues. Germline assignment: CDR1 SGHTA and CDR2 FQGNSA. V was pared by 1 base and J by 6 bases, with 4 bases of the junction left unmatched. The CDR3 coding sequence is TGTGCCAGCAGCTTAGGGACAGGGGTGATTCAGCCCCAGCATTTT. It is translated as CASSLGTGVIQPQHF.

V and J are TRBV28 and TRBJ2-4; 10 bases agree with TRBD1. The germline V gene encodes CDR1 MDHEN and CDR2 SYDVKM. This CDR3 has 17 residues. After removal of 10 bases from V and 0 bases from J, the junction contained 12 bases not matched to a gene. The CDR3 sequence is CATRDRGISLAKNIQYF. CDR3 DNA: TGTGCCACCCGGGACAGGGGAATATCCCTAGCCAAAAACATTCAGTACTTC.

This clone is a singleton in its sample. This chain uses TRBV29-1 with TRBJ1-1; 7 bases are a match to TRBD1. The V gene's germline CDR1 is SQVTM and CDR2 ANQGSEA. The V gene end was trimmed by 3 bases and the J gene end by 3 bases; junction bases not matched to a gene: 7. The CDR3 is 14 amino acids. Written as DNA, the CDR3 is TGCAGCGTTGACCCAGGGGGGGGATACACTGAAGCTTTCTTT. Translation gives CSVDPGGGYTEAFF.